Below are 26 T cell receptor beta chains sequenced from a single sample in a study of T-cell memory formation after mild COVID-19. One entry per CDR3 protein results from TCRdb running MiXCR on the 5' RACE reads. The data show 400,000 or so distinct CDR3 sequences, with roughly 20% seen just once and roughly 8% held by the top ten. Sequencing used PBMCs or a T cell subset sorted from them (not recorded which). The origin of the receptors is an adult woman who had mild COVID-19 (a few samples of this study predate the infection). Cell type and time point are not known.

V is TRBV6-1 and J is TRBJ2-1, with D possibly matching TRBD2 (5 bases). Germline lookup yields CDR1 MNHNS and CDR2 SASEGT. V was pared by 8 bases and J by 8 bases, with 22 bases between. The CDR3 has 15 amino acids. CDR3 sequence: CASGPLRYSSDEQFF. The CDR3 nucleotides are TGTGCCAGCGGACCTCTTAGATATAGTAGCGATGAGCAGTTCTTC.

This clonotype was observed at least ten times. The V call is TRBV3-1, the J call TRBJ1-5; D is unresolved. The CDR3 covers 15 residues. The V and J ends lost 2 bases and 0 bases respectively, with 8 bases between them. Looked up from germline, CDR1 is LGHDT and CDR2 is YNNKEL (reference sequence). The DNA for the CDR3 is TGTGCCAGCAGCCAATACGGCAGTAGCAATCAGCCCCAGCATTTT. Translated, it gives CASSQYGSSNQPQHF.

This clonotype was picked up a small number of times. V usage is TRBV29-1 and J usage is TRBJ2-5; D call uncertain. CDR1 SQVTM and CDR2 ANQGSEA come from the germline V gene. The CDR3 runs 14 residues. Trimming removed 7 bases from V and 4 bases from J, with 19 bases in between. CDR3 residues: CSARKLARAETQYF. Written as DNA, the CDR3 is TGCAGCGCCCGGAAGTTGGCTAGAGCAGAGACCCAGTACTTC. Complete variable domain (other parts from reference TRBV29-1 and TRBJ2-5): SAVISQKPSRDICQRGTSLTIQCQVDSQVTMMFWYRQQPGQSLTLIATANQGSEATYESGFVIDKFPISRPNLTFSTLTVSNMSPEDSSIYLCSARKLARAETQYFGPGTRLLVL.

This clonotype was observed a few times. This chain uses TRBV30 with TRBJ2-3; perhaps TRBD2 as D (7 bases). Germline V lookup: CDR1 GTSNPN, CDR2 SVGIG (reference sequence). The V and J ends lost 3 bases and 2 bases respectively, with 18 bases between them. This CDR3 has 16 amino acids. Here the CDR3 DNA reads TGTGCCTGGAGCCGAGGGGGGGCCCTGGTCACAGATACGCAGTATTTT. This encodes CAWSRGGALVTDTQYF.

The chain recombines TRBV12-3 or TRBV12-4 with TRBJ2-3; D might be TRBD1 or TRBD2, each matching 5 bases. This CDR3 has 14 amino acids. Trimming removed 2 bases at V and 8 bases at J, with 14 bases between. The CDR3 sequence: CASSLSGRGGTQYF. The CDR3 DNA sequence: TGTGCCAGCAGTTTATCGGGACGAGGCGGTACGCAGTATTTT.

This clonotype was recorded a few times. The rearrangement links TRBV20-1 to TRBJ2-1, with TRBD2 matching over 7 bases. CDR1 is DFQATT, CDR2 SNEGSKA, per germline (reference sequence). V shed 0 bases, J shed 7 bases, and the junction held 9 bases outside the gene matches. This CDR3 comprises 15 residues. CDR3 nucleotides: TGCAGTGCTAGAGATAGCCTAGCGGCCTGGAATGAGCAGTTCTTC. Its protein is CSARDSLAAWNEQFF.

V gene TRBV11-3 combines with J gene TRBJ2-3, with 10 bases that match TRBD2. The trim removed 7 bases at V and 5 bases at J, leaving 15 bases unmatched. CDR1 is SGHNT, CDR2 YENEEA, per germline. This CDR3 contains 17 residues. The CDR3 DNA is TGTGCCAGCACCAAGGCAGGTCTAGCGGGAGTGGGAGATACGCAGTATTTT. Translating it yields CASTKAGLAGVGDTQYF. The complete variable domain, with remaining parts taken from reference TRBV11-3 and TRBJ2-3, reads EAGVVQSPRYKIIEKKQPVAFWCNPISGHNTLYWYLQNLGQGPELLIRYENEEAVDDSQLPKDRFSAERLKGVDSTLKIQPAELGDSAVYLCASTKAGLAGVGDTQYFGPGTRLTVL.

The chain is built from TRBV5-5 and TRBJ2-3; TRBD2 might be the D (6 bases). Germline V CDR1 and CDR2: SGHKS, YYEKEE (reference sequence). The V end lost 2 bases, the J end lost 5 bases, and 24 bases lay between the germline ends. The CDR3 loop spans 18 amino acids. The CDR3 sequence: CASSLIGPRERNLDTQYF. The CDR3 DNA reads TGTGCCAGCAGCTTAATAGGACCCCGGGAGCGCAACTTAGATACGCAGTATTTT.

This clonotype was picked up many times. The J gene is TRBJ1-1, the V gene TRBV5-1; D ambiguous. CDR3 length: 12 residues. Germline assignment: CDR1 SGHRS and CDR2 YFSETQ. Trimming took 2 bases from V and 1 from J, leaving 3 bases between them. In DNA form, the CDR3 reads TGCGCCAGCAGCTTAACGAACACTGAAGCTTTCTTT. Its translation: CASSLTNTEAFF.

The chain recombines TRBV30 with TRBJ1-2; no reliable D call. This CDR3 is built from 13 residues. Per germline, CDR1 GTSNPN and CDR2 SVGIG (reference sequence). V dropped 1 base and J dropped 4 bases, with 10 bases sitting between them. This CDR3 is CAWSGTGVYGYTF. Here the CDR3 DNA reads TGTGCCTGGAGTGGAACCGGCGTCTATGGCTACACCTTC.

This clonotype turned up a few times. This chain connects TRBV5-1 to TRBJ2-7, with 10 bases lining up with TRBD1. CDR3 length: 14 amino acids. Germline CDR1 is SGHRS and CDR2 is YFSETQ. Trimming at V came to 4 bases and at J to 3 bases, leaving 4 bases not matched to a gene. DNA for the CDR3: TGCGCCAGCAGCCCGGGACAGGGGAACTACGAGCAGTACTTC. Translated: CASSPGQGNYEQYF.

V and J are TRBV6-6 and TRBJ2-7; maybe TRBD2 (6 bases). V dropped 5 bases and J dropped 1 base, with 15 bases sitting between them. This CDR3 comprises 15 residues. The germline gives CDR1 MNHNY, CDR2 SVGAGI (reference sequence). CDR3 residues: CASSEPGRGSYEQYF. The CDR3 DNA sequence: TGTGCCAGCAGTGAGCCCGGCCGGGGGTCCTACGAGCAGTACTTC.

The chain uses TRBV5-1 and TRBJ2-7; 8 bases are a match to TRBD1. The germline gives CDR1 SGHRS, CDR2 YFSETQ. The ends lost 3 bases at V and 5 bases at J; junction bases unmatched: 16. The CDR3 is 17 residues long. CDR3 DNA: TGCGCCAGCAGCTCGGCGGTGCTGGGACAGGCGGCCCACGAGCAGTACTTC. Its translation: CASSSAVLGQAAHEQYF. The full variable domain, with the rest looked up from reference TRBV5-1 and TRBJ2-7, is KAGVTQTPRYLIKTRGQQVTLSCSPISGHRSVSWYQQTPGQGLQFLFEYFSETQRNKGNFPGRFSGRQFSNSRSEMNVSTLELGDSALYLCASSSAVLGQAAHEQYFGPGTRLTVT.

The chain couples TRBV11-2 to TRBJ2-1, with D possibly being TRBD2 (7 bases). This CDR3 has 15 residues. Trimming removed 3 bases at V and 4 bases at J, with 13 bases between. Germline assignment: CDR1 SGHAT and CDR2 FQNNGV. CDR3 nucleotides: TGTGCCAGCAGCTTTCGAGCGGGGACATACAATGAGCAGTTCTTC. Residues: CASSFRAGTYNEQFF.

This clonotype was seen a handful of times. V usage is TRBV6-5 and J usage is TRBJ1-2, with 8 bases lining up with TRBD1. The CDR3 extends over 14 amino acids. Germline V gene sequence: CDR1 MNHEY, CDR2 SVGAGI. V shed 5 bases, J shed 8 bases, and the junction held 10 bases outside the gene matches. The CDR3 here is CASSRGQGMSGYTF. CDR3 DNA sequence: TGTGCCAGCAGTCGAGGACAGGGCATGTCGGGCTACACCTTC.

In its sample, this clonotype was seen a few times. This chain links TRBV12-3 or TRBV12-4 with TRBJ2-3; D might be TRBD2 (6 bases). The ends were cut back, 1 base at V and 4 bases at J, with 12 bases in the middle. CDR3 size: 15 residues. CDR3 in DNA: TGTGCCAGCAGTTTAGGGGAGGAGGGCGCAGATACGCAGTATTTT. Amino acids: CASSLGEEGADTQYF.

The rearrangement links TRBV18 to TRBJ2-5; 7 nucleotides match TRBD2. Trimming at V came to 2 bases and at J to 2 bases, leaving 5 bases not matched to a gene. CDR1 is KGHSH, CDR2 LQKENI, per germline. This CDR3 has 15 amino acids. The CDR3 coding sequence is TGTGCCAGCTCACCAGGAAGCGGGGTACAAGAGACCCAGTACTTC. It specifies CASSPGSGVQETQYF.

The V gene is TRBV6-5, the J gene TRBJ2-7; TRBD2 might be the D (6 bases). Deletions cut 5 bases from V and 7 bases from J, with 15 bases between. This CDR3 spans 13 amino acids. In germline, CDR1 is MNHEY, CDR2 SVGAGI. CDR3 DNA sequence: TGTGCCAGCAGTCGGGACTTCTTTGGGGAGCAGTACTTC. Encoded protein: CASSRDFFGEQYF.

This clonotype was picked up many times. The genes are TRBV7-2 and TRBJ2-5; 8 bases align to TRBD1. CDR3 length equals 14 residues. V was pared by 6 bases and J by 2 bases, with 5 bases of the junction left unmatched. Germline V gene data show CDR1 as SGHTA and CDR2 as FQGNSA. Here the CDR3 reads CASRIRQGQETQYF. CDR3 DNA: TGTGCCAGCAGAATAAGACAGGGGCAAGAGACCCAGTACTTC.

This clonotype was counted only a few times. Here the CDR3 reads CASSQEVGRETQYF. For the CDR3, the DNA is TGCGCCAGCAGCCAAGAAGTAGGGAGGGAGACCCAGTACTTC. This rearrangement joins TRBV4-1 to TRBJ2-5; weak D call: TRBD2 (6 bases). V was pared by 0 bases and J by 5 bases, with 10 bases between. The CDR3 is 14 residues long. The germline V gene has CDR1 MGHRA and CDR2 YSYEKL.

In this sample, this clonotype turned up a few times. The chain recombines TRBV7-2 with TRBJ2-5; 11 nucleotides line up with TRBD2. V was clipped by 5 bases and J by 5 bases; unmatched bases: 4. Germline values: CDR1 SGHTA, CDR2 FQGNSA. The CDR3 is 14 residues long. CDR3 nucleotide sequence: TGTGCCAGCAGCCGAGCTAGCGGGAGGGAGACCCAGTACTTC. The encoded protein is CASSRASGRETQYF.

This clonotype was seen a few times. The J gene is TRBJ2-3, the V gene TRBV3-1; 10 nucleotides match TRBD2. Losses at the gene ends were 1 base for V and 6 bases for J; bases not matched to a gene: 13. The CDR3 extends over 18 amino acids. Germline lookup yields CDR1 LGHDT and CDR2 YNNKEL (reference sequence). CDR3 loop: CASSQVFGLAGAGDTQYF. The CDR3 DNA reads TGTGCCAGCAGCCAAGTTTTTGGGCTAGCGGGAGCCGGGGATACGCAGTATTTT.

The chain has TRBV20-1 and TRBJ2-5; 9 bases are a match to TRBD1. V was pared by 6 bases and J by 4 bases, with 12 bases of the junction left unmatched. This CDR3 is 15 amino acids long. CDR1 is DFQATT, CDR2 SNEGSKA, per germline (reference sequence). The chain's CDR3 is CSARRPQGAGETQYF. CDR3 sequence (DNA): TGCAGTGCGCGAAGGCCACAGGGGGCAGGAGAGACCCAGTACTTC.

The J gene is TRBJ1-5, the V gene TRBV7-8; a possible D gene is TRBD1 (6 bases). The V and J ends lost 1 base and 7 bases respectively, with 11 bases between them. Germline V gene sequence: CDR1 SGHVS, CDR2 FQNEAQ. The CDR3 is 14 residues long. The CDR3 here is CASSLEGVRQPQHF. DNA for the CDR3: TGTGCCAGCAGCTTAGAGGGGGTGAGGCAGCCCCAGCATTTT.

V is TRBV20-1 and J is TRBJ2-1; D unresolved. From germline, CDR1 is DFQATT and CDR2 SNEGSKA (reference sequence). The CDR3 consists of 13 residues. Trimming removed 4 bases from V and 6 bases from J, with 13 bases in between. CDR3 sequence reads: CSAISGLLNEQFF. The CDR3 nucleotides read TGCAGTGCTATTTCTGGCCTACTCAATGAGCAGTTCTTC.

This clonotype was detected only a few times. The chain links TRBV10-3 to TRBJ2-1; 10 nucleotides line up with TRBD2. The CDR3 has 15 amino acids. The V segment lost 3 bases and the J segment 10 bases; nucleotides outside the gene matches: 9. In germline, CDR1 is ENHRY, CDR2 SYGVKD. CDR3 sequence: CAISDGGSGRTEQFF. The CDR3 nucleotides read TGTGCCATCAGTGATGGTGGTAGCGGGAGGACCGAGCAGTTCTTC.